This T cell receptor (beta chain) came from a study of a mutant IDH1 vaccine in newly diagnosed glioma. Study-wide context: Males made up 62.5% and females around 38% of treated patients, whose mean age was approximately 40 years. Patients previously underwent radiotherapy, temozolomide, or both, and most underwent both.

Trimming took 8 bases from V and 8 from J, leaving 12 bases between them. From germline, CDR1 is LNHDA and CDR2 SQIVND (reference sequence). The CDR3 has 11 residues. Worth noting for this clone: Antigen specificity is unknown.

General study findings and limits: Top peripheral T cell clonotype shifts appeared unrelated to pseudoprogression.

As to time point: week 11, during vaccination. In every dose of vaccine, 300 ug of mutant IDH1 20-mer peptide was given alongside topical imiquimod. The protocol was immunoSEQ multiplex PCR, while the TCRdb copy is restricted to in-frame clones and leaves out a portion. This sample yields about 60,000 clones, of which approximately 80% are seen a single time; 3% to 4% belongs to the top ten. The sample in question was PBMCs, obtained from a glioma patient whose treatment included an IDH1 peptide vaccine. This TCR was sampled from a young man with glioma. The V and J genes are TRBV19 and TRBJ1-1; tentatively, D is TRBD1 (5 bases). The CDR3 bases are TGTGCCAGTGACCCTCGGGGGGAAGCTTTCTTT. It encodes CASDPRGEAFF. Looking up the rest from reference TRBV19 and TRBJ1-1 gives the full variable domain: DGGITQSPKYLFRKEGQNVTLSCEQNLNHDAMYWYRQDPGQGLRLIYYSQIVNDFQKGDIAEGYSVSREKKESFPLTVTSAQKNPTAFYLCASDPRGEAFFGQGTRLTVV.